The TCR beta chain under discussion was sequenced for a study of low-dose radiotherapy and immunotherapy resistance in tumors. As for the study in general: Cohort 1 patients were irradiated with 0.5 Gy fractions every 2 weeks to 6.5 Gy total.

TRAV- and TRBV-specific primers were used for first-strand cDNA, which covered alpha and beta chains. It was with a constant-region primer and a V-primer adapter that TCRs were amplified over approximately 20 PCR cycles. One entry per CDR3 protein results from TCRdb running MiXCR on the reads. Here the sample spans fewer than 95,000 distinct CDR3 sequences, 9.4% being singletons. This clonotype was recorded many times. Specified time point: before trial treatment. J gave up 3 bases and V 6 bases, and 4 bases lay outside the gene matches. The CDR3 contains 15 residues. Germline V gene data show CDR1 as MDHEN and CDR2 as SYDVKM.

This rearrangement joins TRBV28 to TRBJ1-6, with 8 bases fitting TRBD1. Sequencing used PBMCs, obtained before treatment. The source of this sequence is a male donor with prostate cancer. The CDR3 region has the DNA TGTGCCAGCAGCGTGGGACAGGTCTATAATTCACCCCTCCACTTT. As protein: CASSVGQVYNSPLHF.